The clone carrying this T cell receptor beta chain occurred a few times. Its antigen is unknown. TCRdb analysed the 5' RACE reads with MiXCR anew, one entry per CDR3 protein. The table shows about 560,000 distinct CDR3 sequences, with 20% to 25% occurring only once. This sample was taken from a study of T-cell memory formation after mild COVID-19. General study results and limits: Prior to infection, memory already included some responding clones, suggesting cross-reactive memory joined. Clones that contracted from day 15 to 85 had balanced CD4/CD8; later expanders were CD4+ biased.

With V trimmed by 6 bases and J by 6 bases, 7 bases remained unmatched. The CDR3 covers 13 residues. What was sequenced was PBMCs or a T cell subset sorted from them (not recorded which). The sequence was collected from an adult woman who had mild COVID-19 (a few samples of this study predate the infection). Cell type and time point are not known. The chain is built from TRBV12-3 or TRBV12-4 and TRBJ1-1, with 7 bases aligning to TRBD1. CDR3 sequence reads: CASSSGQEAEAFF. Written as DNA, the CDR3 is TGTGCCAGCAGCTCCGGACAGGAGGCTGAAGCTTTCTTT.